Shown below are 20 T cell receptor beta chains from a single sample sequenced in a study of OX40 agonist ivuxolimab in advanced cancers. TCRdb's copy holds only in-frame clones and misses some; the assay was immunoSEQ multiplex PCR. The sample contains 90,000 or so clones, 85% to 90% of which appear only once. The source material was CD4+ or CD8+ T cells sorted from blood, sampled in a trial of the OX40 agonist ivuxolimab. These receptors were obtained from an adult with an advanced solid tumor such as melanoma, head and neck, liver or kidney cancer.

The CDR3 spells CASSPHPGQLNTEAFF. The CDR3 bases are TGTGCCAGCAGCCCACATCCGGGACAGCTGAACACTGAAGCTTTCTTT. This rearrangement joins TRBV9 to TRBJ1-1, with 7 bases matching TRBD1. Trimming took 4 bases from V and 0 from J; bases not matched to a gene: 9. Looked up from germline, CDR1 is SGDLS and CDR2 is YYNGEE. The CDR3 extends over 16 amino acids.

The chain links TRBV5-1 to TRBJ2-6, with D unclear. The CDR3 covers 13 residues. V lost 7 bases and J 3 bases, leaving 8 bases between the germline ends. CDR1 is SGHRS, CDR2 YFSETQ, per germline. The CDR3 sequence is CASFSSGANVLTF. The CDR3 DNA follows: TGCGCCAGCTTTAGCAGTGGGGCCAACGTCCTGACTTTC.

This chain uses TRBV6-5 with TRBJ1-6; D is undetermined. Per germline, CDR1 MNHEY and CDR2 SVGAGI. Trimming shortened V by 4 bases and J by 7 bases, and 14 bases separated the two germline ends. The CDR3 runs 15 residues. DNA for the CDR3: TGTGCCAGCAGTTCTCCGGGAGGCCGCAATTCACCCCTCCACTTT. Its protein product is CASSSPGGRNSPLHF.

In the case of this clone: An end of the junction differs from the germline gene, which may be a read error. The chain recombines TRBV7-3 with TRBJ2-1; 10 positions agree with TRBD2. From germline, CDR1 is SGHTA and CDR2 FQGTGA. The CDR3 loop spans 15 amino acids. CDR3 nucleotide sequence: TGTGCCAGCAGCCTAACTAGCGGGACCCTAAATGAGCAGTTCTTC. Translation: CASSLTSGTLNEQFF. Full variable domain (rest looked up from reference TRBV7-3 and TRBJ2-1): GAGVSQTPSNKVTEKGKYVELRCDPISGHTALYWYRQSLGQGPEFLIYFQGTGAADDSGLPNDRFFAVRPEGSVSTLKIQRTERGDSAVYLCASSLTSGTLNEQFFGPGTRLTVL.

The chain joins TRBV6-5 to TRBJ2-7; possibly TRBD1 for D (6 bases). CDR1 and CDR2 from the germline V gene are MNHEY and SVGAGI. The CDR3 is 14 amino acids. Trimming took 10 bases from V and 5 from J, leaving 21 bases between them. The DNA for the CDR3 is TGTGCCACCTATTCAGACAGGTCGATCGACGAGCAGTACTTC. The encoded protein is CATYSDRSIDEQYF.

V and J are TRBV4-3 and TRBJ2-1; D call uncertain. Trimming pared 5 bases from V and 8 bases from J, leaving 16 bases between. Germline CDR1 is LGHNA and CDR2 is YSLEER. The CDR3 loop spans 14 amino acids. The CDR3 loop reads CASSFSARYDEQFF. The DNA for the CDR3 is TGCGCCAGCAGCTTTTCCGCCAGGTACGATGAGCAGTTCTTC.

The V call is TRBV6-5, the J call TRBJ1-2; D gene uncertain. The CDR3 runs to 14 residues. The ends were cut back, 0 bases at V and 2 bases at J, with 7 bases in the middle. The germline CDR1 and CDR2 sequences are MNHEY and SVGAGI. CDR3 sequence reads: CASSYSIRNYGYTF. The CDR3, as DNA: TGTGCCAGCAGTTACTCGATCAGGAACTATGGCTACACCTTC.

The V gene is TRBV19, the J gene TRBJ2-1, with 12 positions matching TRBD2. This CDR3 region has 15 residues. Germline CDR1 LNHDA, CDR2 SQIVND (reference sequence). V lost 6 bases to trimming and J lost 8 bases; unmatched junction nucleotides: 8. CDR3 DNA: TGTGCCAGTAGCTCGGGGCTAGCGGGAGGGGATGAGCAGTTCTTC. It codes for CASSSGLAGGDEQFF.

There are a few counts of this clone. The chain links TRBV11-2 to TRBJ2-5; 12 nucleotides line up with TRBD2. The V and J ends lost 3 bases and 5 bases, in that order; junction bases with no gene match: 4. The CDR3 extends over 15 amino acids. Germline V gene sequence: CDR1 SGHAT, CDR2 FQNNGV. Written as DNA, the CDR3 is TGTGCCAGCAGCTTGCCTAGCGGGGGGGCTGAGACCCAGTACTTC. Amino acid sequence: CASSLPSGGAETQYF.

This rearrangement joins TRBV7-8 to TRBJ2-1, with TRBD1 identical over 9 bases. This CDR3 has 17 amino acids. Germline V gene sequence: CDR1 SGHVS, CDR2 FQNEAQ. With 2 bases clipped from V and 2 bases from J, the junction kept 7 bases outside the gene matches. The CDR3 bases are TGTGCCAGCAGCTTACTGGAAGACAGGGGGACCTACAATGAGCAGTTCTTC. This encodes CASSLLEDRGTYNEQFF.

This clone has a handful of counts. This rearrangement joins TRBV5-1 to TRBJ2-4, with TRBD2 matching over 13 bases. This CDR3 contains 18 residues. Trimming took 3 bases from V and 0 from J; bases not matched to a gene: 6. CDR1 is SGHRS and CDR2 is YFSETQ in the germline V gene. This chain's CDR3 is CASSSRTSGGLAKNIQYF. The CDR3 DNA follows: TGCGCCAGCAGCTCACGGACTAGCGGGGGTCTAGCCAAAAACATTCAGTACTTC.

The rearrangement links TRBV5-4 to TRBJ2-2, with 8 bases matching TRBD2. This CDR3 region has 17 residues. V lost 0 bases, J lost 6 bases, and 10 bases stayed unmatched. The germline CDR1 and CDR2 sequences are SGHNT and YYREEE (reference sequence). The CDR3 loop is CASSLGRGGRSAGELFF. CDR3 coding DNA: TGTGCCAGCAGCTTGGGTCGGGGCGGGAGGTCTGCCGGGGAGCTGTTTTTT. Complete variable domain (other parts from reference TRBV5-4 and TRBJ2-2): ETGVTQSPTHLIKTRGQQVTLRCSSQSGHNTVSWYQQALGQGPQFIFQYYREEENGRGNFPPRFSGLQFPNYSSELNVNALELDDSALYLCASSLGRGGRSAGELFFGEGSRLTVL.

This chain connects TRBV5-1 to TRBJ2-6; D assignment may be TRBD1 or TRBD2 (5 bases each). The V end was cut by 4 bases, the J end by 0 bases, with 11 bases between. This CDR3 comprises 16 residues. Looked up from germline, CDR1 is SGHRS and CDR2 is YFSETQ. The CDR3 coding sequence is TGCGCCAGCAGCGTGGGACCAGCCTCTGGGGCCAACGTCCTGACTTTC. As protein: CASSVGPASGANVLTF.

This clone was seen a few times. V gene TRBV2 combines with J gene TRBJ2-1; a possible D gene is TRBD2 (5 bases). V shed 10 bases and J shed 8 bases, with 18 bases lying between them. In germline, CDR1 is SNHLY, CDR2 FYNNEI. The CDR3 has 13 residues. CDR3 residues: CATFLLGADEQFF. The DNA of the CDR3 is TGTGCCACCTTTTTATTGGGAGCCGATGAGCAGTTCTTC.

The DNA of the CDR3 is TGTGCCAGCAGCCCCACCCAAGGAGAAAATCCCTACGAGCAGTACTTC. Translation: CASSPTQGENPYEQYF. V gene TRBV7-9 combines with J gene TRBJ2-7; no firm D call. The germline V and J ends were trimmed by 5 bases and 2 bases, with 19 bases remaining between them. The CDR3 consists of 16 residues. CDR1 and CDR2 from the germline V gene are SEHNR and FQNEAQ (reference sequence).

The chain carries TRBV7-2 and TRBJ2-1; D is uncertain. The CDR3 sequence is 14 residues long. CDR1 SGHTA and CDR2 FQGNSA come from the germline V gene. V lost 2 bases, J lost 5 bases, and 10 bases lay in between. The CDR3 coding sequence is TGTGCCAGCAGCTTACACCCTGGAAACAATGAGCAGTTCTTC. It yields the protein CASSLHPGNNEQFF.

The chain joins TRBV9 to TRBJ2-7, with unresolved D. V lost 1 base and J lost 4, with 9 bases in between. This CDR3 is 13 amino acids long. CDR1 is SGDLS, CDR2 YYNGEE, per germline. CDR3 sequence reads: CASSVNVGYEQYF. CDR3 coding DNA: TGTGCCAGCAGCGTAAACGTTGGATACGAGCAGTACTTC.

This rearrangement joins TRBV18 to TRBJ2-1; unclear D gene. The germline CDR1 and CDR2 sequences are KGHSH and LQKENI. V was trimmed by 2 bases and J by 0 bases, leaving 5 bases between them. The CDR3 runs to 14 residues. CDR3 sequence: CASSPVSSYNEQFF. In nucleotides, the CDR3 is TGTGCCAGCTCACCAGTCAGCTCCTACAATGAGCAGTTCTTC.

The V gene is TRBV7-2, the J gene TRBJ2-1, with 9 bases that match TRBD2. J lost 4 bases, V lost 3 bases, and 4 bases had no gene match. CDR3 length: 15 amino acids. The germline V gene encodes CDR1 SGHTA and CDR2 FQGNSA. DNA for the CDR3: TGTGCCAGCAGCTTTGCGGGAGGGTATTACAATGAGCAGTTCTTC. Translated: CASSFAGGYYNEQFF.

The gene calls are TRBV7-9 and TRBJ2-7; TRBD2 agrees at 9 bases. The junction had 14 bases not matched to a gene; V was cut back by 5 bases and J by 9 bases. Looked up from germline, CDR1 is SEHNR and CDR2 is FQNEAQ (reference sequence). The CDR3 covers 15 residues. Here the CDR3 reads CASSPKPSGGNRQYF. CDR3 coding DNA: TGTGCCAGCAGCCCTAAACCCAGCGGGGGGAATCGGCAGTACTTC.